The 10 T cell receptor beta chains below were found in one sample sequenced in a study of OX40 agonist ivuxolimab in advanced cancers. Assay: immunoSEQ multiplex PCR; the TCRdb copy retains only in-frame clones and omits some. The repertoire includes 75,000 to 80,000 clones, around 80% of them detected once, and 0.76% sits in the top ten. The specimen comprised CD4+ or CD8+ T cells sorted from blood, sampled in a trial of the OX40 agonist ivuxolimab. Receptor source: an adult with an advanced solid tumor such as melanoma, head and neck, liver or kidney cancer.

V usage is TRBV19 and J usage is TRBJ1-3, with unresolved D. The germline V gene has CDR1 LNHDA and CDR2 SQIVND (reference sequence). The V gene lost 2 bases and the J gene lost 4 bases, with 3 bases spanning the gap. The CDR3 totals 12 residues. The CDR3 nucleotides are TGTGCCAGTAGTATAATCGGAAACACCATATATTTT. Translating gives CASSIIGNTIYF.

The genes are TRBV27 and TRBJ2-1; 13 nucleotides align to TRBD2. There are 16 residues in the CDR3. Germline-derived CDR1 and CDR2 are MNHEY and SMNVEV (reference sequence). V was clipped by 5 bases and J by 5 bases; unmatched bases: 6. The chain's CDR3 is CASSRRTSGSDNEQFF. Written as DNA, the CDR3 is TGTGCCAGCAGTAGACGGACTAGCGGGAGCGACAATGAGCAGTTCTTC.

This chain connects TRBV11-2 to TRBJ1-1; no firm D call. CDR3 size: 13 residues. Trimming cost V 0 bases and J 1 base, with 3 bases left between them. Germline lookup yields CDR1 SGHAT and CDR2 FQNNGV. The CDR3: CASSLDRNTEAFF. The CDR3 DNA reads as TGTGCCAGCAGCTTAGACAGGAACACTGAAGCTTTCTTT.

The chain combines TRBV2 with TRBJ2-1; TRBD2 matches 8 bases. The CDR3 loop spans 15 amino acids. CDR1 SNHLY and CDR2 FYNNEI come from the germline V gene. The junction had 7 bases not matched to a gene; V was cut back by 5 bases and J by 4 bases. The CDR3 DNA reads TGTGCCAGCAGTAAGACTAGCGACCCTTACAATGAGCAGTTCTTC. Encoded protein: CASSKTSDPYNEQFF.

This clone was detected once. CDR3 residues: CASSRIEADTQYF. DNA for the CDR3: TGTGCCAGCTCACGTATAGAAGCAGATACGCAGTATTTT. The J gene is TRBJ2-3, the V gene TRBV18; no definite D call. Germline loops: CDR1 KGHSH, CDR2 LQKENI. The CDR3 totals 13 residues. V lost 4 bases and J lost 4, with 9 bases in between.

Only one count was recorded for this clone. The chain employs TRBV5-1 and TRBJ1-4; 10 positions match TRBD1. CDR1 and CDR2 from the germline V gene are SGHRS and YFSETQ. This CDR3 is 16 amino acids long. The ends lost 1 base at V and 6 bases at J; junction bases unmatched: 6. CDR3 coding DNA: TGCGCCAGCAGCTTGCTTTCCGGGACAGGGGATGAAAAACTGTTTTTT. This codes for CASSLLSGTGDEKLFF.

The chain links TRBV18 to TRBJ1-2, with 7 bases that match TRBD1. Germline CDR1 and CDR2: KGHSH and LQKENI. The CDR3 runs 14 residues. V trimming: 3 bases; J trimming: 8 bases; junction bases outside the gene matches: 9. The CDR3 DNA reads as TGTGCCAGCTCACCTACAGGGGTCTTGCAGGGCTACACCTTC. Protein: CASSPTGVLQGYTF.

V usage is TRBV5-1 and J usage is TRBJ2-1, with 7 bases lining up with TRBD2. The CDR3 has 15 residues. CDR1 is SGHRS and CDR2 is YFSETQ in the germline V gene. V shed 3 bases, J shed 6 bases, and the junction held 9 bases outside the gene matches. CDR3: CASSSGRGLSNEQFF. CDR3 in DNA: TGCGCCAGCAGCTCCGGGCGGGGACTAAGCAATGAGCAGTTCTTC. The full variable domain, rest sourced from reference TRBV5-1 and TRBJ2-1, is KAGVTQTPRYLIKTRGQQVTLSCSPISGHRSVSWYQQTPGQGLQFLFEYFSETQRNKGNFPGRFSGRQFSNSRSEMNVSTLELGDSALYLCASSSGRGLSNEQFFGPGTRLTVL.

The chain uses TRBV11-3 and TRBJ2-3; 10 bases are shared with TRBD1. V was pared by 5 bases and J by 5 bases, with 10 bases of the junction left unmatched. Per germline, CDR1 SGHNT and CDR2 YENEEA. This CDR3 contains 16 residues. CDR3 DNA: TGTGCCAGCAGCCGACAGGGGGCGCAGAGGGGAGATACGCAGTATTTT. Amino acids: CASSRQGAQRGDTQYF.

The genes are TRBV10-1 and TRBJ2-5; the D call may be TRBD1 or TRBD2 (5 bases each). The V end was cut by 6 bases, the J end by 5 bases, with 16 bases between. CDR1 and CDR2 (germline): WNHNN, SYGVQD (reference sequence). The CDR3 contains 14 residues. Here the CDR3 reads CASSTWGRKETQYF. CDR3 bases: TGCGCCAGCAGCACCTGGGGGAGAAAGGAGACCCAGTACTTC.